This T cell receptor (beta chain) emerged from a study of T cell changes during pregnancy in multiple sclerosis. This CDR3 region has 12 residues. The germline gives CDR1 SEHNR, CDR2 FQNEAQ (reference sequence). V was cut by 3 bases and J by 5 bases, with 8 bases left in between. The method was immunoSEQ multiplex PCR; TCRdb's version includes in-frame clones alone and lacks a portion of them. The sample includes about 65,000 clones, around 94% of them seen just once. This clonotype was sampled from a female donor in good health, enrolled as a control in a pregnancy study. The specimen was CD8+ T cells from peripheral blood mononuclear cells, collected in the third trimester of pregnancy. This chain links TRBV7-9 with TRBJ2-7; no reliable D call. CDR3 in amino acids: CASSFLRDEQYF. The CDR3 region has the DNA TGTGCCAGCAGCTTTTTGCGCGACGAGCAGTACTTC.